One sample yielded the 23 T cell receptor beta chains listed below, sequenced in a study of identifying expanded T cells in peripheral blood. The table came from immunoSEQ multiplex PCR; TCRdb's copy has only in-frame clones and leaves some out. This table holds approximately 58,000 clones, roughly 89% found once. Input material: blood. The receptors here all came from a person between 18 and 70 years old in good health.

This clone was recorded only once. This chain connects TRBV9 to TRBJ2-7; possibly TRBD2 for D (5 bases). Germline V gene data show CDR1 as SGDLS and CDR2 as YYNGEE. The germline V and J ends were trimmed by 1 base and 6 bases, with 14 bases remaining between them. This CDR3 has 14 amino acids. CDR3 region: CASSVNGISREQYF. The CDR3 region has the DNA TGTGCCAGCAGCGTAAACGGGATTTCACGCGAGCAGTACTTC.

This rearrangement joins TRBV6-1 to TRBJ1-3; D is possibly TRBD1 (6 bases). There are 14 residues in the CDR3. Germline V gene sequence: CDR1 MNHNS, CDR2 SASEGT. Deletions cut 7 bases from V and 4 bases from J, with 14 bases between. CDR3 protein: CASIIGGYGNTIYF. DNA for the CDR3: TGTGCCAGCATAATAGGGGGGTACGGAAACACCATATATTTT.

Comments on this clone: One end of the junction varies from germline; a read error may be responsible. The CDR3, as DNA: TGTGCTAGCAGCTTCTCGGGTCAAGGGACCCAGTACTTC. Its translation is CASSFSGQGTQYF. The J gene is TRBJ2-5, the V gene TRBV7-7; D is undetermined. The CDR3 runs 13 residues. Germline CDR1 is SSHAT and CDR2 is FNYEAQ (reference sequence). The full variable domain, completed using reference TRBV7-7 and TRBJ2-5, is GAGVSQSPRYKVTKRGQDVTLRCDPISSHATLYWYQQALGQGPEFLTYFNYEAQPDKSGLPSDRFSAERPEGSISTLTIQRTEQRDSAMYRCASSFSGQGTQYFGPGTRLLVL.

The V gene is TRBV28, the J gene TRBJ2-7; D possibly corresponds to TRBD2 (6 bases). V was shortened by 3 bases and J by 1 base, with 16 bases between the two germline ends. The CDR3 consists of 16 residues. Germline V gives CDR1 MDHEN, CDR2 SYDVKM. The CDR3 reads CASSFGAGYVSYEQYF. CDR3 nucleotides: TGTGCCAGCAGTTTTGGGGCGGGATATGTGTCCTACGAGCAGTACTTC. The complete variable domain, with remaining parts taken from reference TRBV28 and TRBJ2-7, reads DVKVTQSSRYLVKRTGEKVFLECVQDMDHENMFWYRQDPGLGLRLIYFSYDVKMKEKGDIPEGYSVSREKKERFSLILESASTNQTSMYLCASSFGAGYVSYEQYFGPGTRLTVT.

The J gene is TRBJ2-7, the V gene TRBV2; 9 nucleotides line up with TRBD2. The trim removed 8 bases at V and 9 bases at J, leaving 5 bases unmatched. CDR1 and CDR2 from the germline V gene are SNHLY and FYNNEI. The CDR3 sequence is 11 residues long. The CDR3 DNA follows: TGTGCCAGCTCTAGCGGGATATGGCAGTACTTC. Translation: CASSSGIWQYF. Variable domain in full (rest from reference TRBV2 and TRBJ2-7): EPEVTQTPSHQVTQMGQEVILRCVPISNHLYFYWYRQILGQKVEFLVSFYNNEISEKSEIFDDQFSVERPDGSNFTLKIRSTKLEDSAMYFCASSSGIWQYFGPGTRLTVT.

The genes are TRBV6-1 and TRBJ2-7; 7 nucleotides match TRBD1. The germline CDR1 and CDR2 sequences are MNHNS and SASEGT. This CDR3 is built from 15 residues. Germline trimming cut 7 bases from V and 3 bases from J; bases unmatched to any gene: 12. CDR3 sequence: CASILSGTAYYEQYF. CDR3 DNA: TGTGCCAGCATTCTATCCGGGACAGCTTACTACGAGCAGTACTTC.

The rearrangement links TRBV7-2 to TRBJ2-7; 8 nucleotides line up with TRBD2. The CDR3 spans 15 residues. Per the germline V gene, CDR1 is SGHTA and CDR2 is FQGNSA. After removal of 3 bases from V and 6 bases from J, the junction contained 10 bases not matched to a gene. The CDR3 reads CASSLGVGLAVEQYF. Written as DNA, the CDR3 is TGTGCCAGCAGCTTGGGGGTCGGACTAGCCGTCGAGCAGTACTTC. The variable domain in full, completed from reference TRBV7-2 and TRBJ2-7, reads GAGVSQSPSNKVTEKGKDVELRCDPISGHTALYWYRQSLGQGLEFLIYFQGNSAPDKSGLPSDRFSAERTGGSVSTLTIQRTQQEDSAVYLCASSLGVGLAVEQYFGPGTRLTVT.

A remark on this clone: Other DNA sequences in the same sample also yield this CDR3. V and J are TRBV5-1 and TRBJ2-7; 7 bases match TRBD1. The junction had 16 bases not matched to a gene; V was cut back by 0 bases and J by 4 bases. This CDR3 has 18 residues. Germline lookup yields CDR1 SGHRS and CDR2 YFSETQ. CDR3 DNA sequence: TGCGCCAGCAGCTTGGGCGTGAGGACAGGCTTAGGTATGTACGAGCAGTACTTC. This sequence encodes CASSLGVRTGLGMYEQYF.

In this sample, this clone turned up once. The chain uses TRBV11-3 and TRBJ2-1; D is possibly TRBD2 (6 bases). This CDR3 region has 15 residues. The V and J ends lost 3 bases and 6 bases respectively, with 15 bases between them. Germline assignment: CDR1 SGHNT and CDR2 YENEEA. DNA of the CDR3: TGTGCCAGCAGCTTCTCCGGGAGTGTCAGCAATGAGCAGTTCTTC. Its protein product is CASSFSGSVSNEQFF.

The CDR3 sequence: CASSLVSGRVDEQYF. DNA for the CDR3: TGTGCCAGCAGCTTAGTCAGCGGGAGGGTGGACGAGCAGTACTTC. The rearrangement links TRBV7-2 to TRBJ2-7; 10 nucleotides align to TRBD2. Losses at the gene ends were 1 base for V and 5 bases for J; bases not matched to a gene: 5. Germline V CDR1 and CDR2: SGHTA, FQGNSA. This CDR3 is built from 15 residues.

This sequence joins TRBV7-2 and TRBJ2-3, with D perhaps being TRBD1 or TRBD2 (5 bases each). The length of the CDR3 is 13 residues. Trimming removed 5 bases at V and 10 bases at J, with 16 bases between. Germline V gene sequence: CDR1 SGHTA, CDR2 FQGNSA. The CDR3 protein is CASSEGLTTAQYF. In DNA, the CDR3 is TGTGCCAGCAGCGAGGGGTTGACGACGGCGCAGTATTTT.

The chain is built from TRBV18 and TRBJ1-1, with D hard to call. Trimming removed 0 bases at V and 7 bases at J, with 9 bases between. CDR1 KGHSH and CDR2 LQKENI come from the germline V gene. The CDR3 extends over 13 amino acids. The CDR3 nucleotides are TGTGCCAGCTCACCACCCTCCGCGTATGAAGCTTTCTTT. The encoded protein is CASSPPSAYEAFF.

This CDR3 reads CASSVRVGNEQFF. CDR3 DNA sequence: TGTGCCAGCAGTGTCAGGGTGGGGAATGAGCAGTTCTTC. This sequence joins TRBV28 and TRBJ2-1, with a possible D match to TRBD1 (5 bases). The germline V gene encodes CDR1 MDHEN and CDR2 SYDVKM. Trimming took 5 bases from V and 7 from J, leaving 12 bases between them. This CDR3 contains 13 residues.

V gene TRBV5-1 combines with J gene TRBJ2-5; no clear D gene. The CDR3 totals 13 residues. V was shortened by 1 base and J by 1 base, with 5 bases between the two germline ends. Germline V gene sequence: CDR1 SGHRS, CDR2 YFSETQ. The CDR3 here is CASSLMAQETQYF. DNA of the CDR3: TGCGCCAGCAGCTTGATGGCCCAAGAGACCCAGTACTTC.

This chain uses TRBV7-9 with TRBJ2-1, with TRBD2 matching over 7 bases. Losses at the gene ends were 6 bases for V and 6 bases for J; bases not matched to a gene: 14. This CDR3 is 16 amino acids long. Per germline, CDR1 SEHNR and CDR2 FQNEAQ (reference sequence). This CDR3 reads CASSSLTKRDSNEQFF. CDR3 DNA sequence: TGTGCCAGCAGTTCCTTGACTAAGCGGGATTCCAATGAGCAGTTCTTC.

CDR3 sequence: CASSLGDGNTEAFF. The CDR3 nucleotides are TGCGCCAGCAGCTTGGGAGACGGGAACACTGAAGCTTTCTTT. The chain recombines TRBV5-1 with TRBJ1-1, with D unresolved. Trimming removed 0 bases at V and 1 base at J, with 7 bases between. This CDR3 is built from 14 residues. Germline V gene sequence: CDR1 SGHRS, CDR2 YFSETQ.

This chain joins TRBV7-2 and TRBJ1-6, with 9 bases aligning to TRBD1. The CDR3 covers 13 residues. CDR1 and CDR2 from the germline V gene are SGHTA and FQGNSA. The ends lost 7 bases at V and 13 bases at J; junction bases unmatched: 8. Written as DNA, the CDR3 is TGTGCCAGCACTCCCCTTGACAGGGGGCCCCTCCACTTT. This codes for CASTPLDRGPLHF.

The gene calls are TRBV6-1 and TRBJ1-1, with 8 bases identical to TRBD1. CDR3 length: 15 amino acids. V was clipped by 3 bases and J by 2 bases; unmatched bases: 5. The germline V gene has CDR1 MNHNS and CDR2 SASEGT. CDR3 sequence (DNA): TGTGCCAGCAGTGACCGACAGGGGAGAAACACTGAAGCTTTCTTT. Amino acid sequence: CASSDRQGRNTEAFF.

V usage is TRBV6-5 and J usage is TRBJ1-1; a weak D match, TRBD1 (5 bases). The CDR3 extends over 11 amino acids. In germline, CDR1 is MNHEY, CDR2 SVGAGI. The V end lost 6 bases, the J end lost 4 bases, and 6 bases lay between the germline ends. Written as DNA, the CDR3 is TGTGCCAGCAGCCAGGGCACTGAAGCTTTCTTT. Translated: CASSQGTEAFF.

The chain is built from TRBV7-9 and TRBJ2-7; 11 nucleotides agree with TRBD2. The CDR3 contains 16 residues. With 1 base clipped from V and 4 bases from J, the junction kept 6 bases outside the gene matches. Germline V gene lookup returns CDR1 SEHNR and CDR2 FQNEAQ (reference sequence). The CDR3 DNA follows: TGTGCCAGCAGCTTAGGGCTAGCGGGAGGCTTTTACGAGCAGTACTTC. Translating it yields CASSLGLAGGFYEQYF. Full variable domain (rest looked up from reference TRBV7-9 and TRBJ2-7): DTGVSQNPRHKITKRGQNVTFRCDPISEHNRLYWYRQTLGQGPEFLTYFQNEAQLEKSRLLSDRFSAERPKGSFSTLEIQRTEQGDSAMYLCASSLGLAGGFYEQYFGPGTRLTVT.

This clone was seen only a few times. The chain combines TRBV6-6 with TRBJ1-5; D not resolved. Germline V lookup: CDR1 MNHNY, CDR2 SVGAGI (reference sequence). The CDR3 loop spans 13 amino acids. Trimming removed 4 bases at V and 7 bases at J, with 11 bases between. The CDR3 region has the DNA TGTGCCAGCAGTTTTACCGTAGGGCAGCCCCAGCATTTT. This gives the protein CASSFTVGQPQHF.

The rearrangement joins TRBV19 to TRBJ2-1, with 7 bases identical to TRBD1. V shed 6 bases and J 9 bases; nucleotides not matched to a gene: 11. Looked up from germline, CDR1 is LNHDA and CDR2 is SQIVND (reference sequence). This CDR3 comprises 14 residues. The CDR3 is CASRSSIGGREQFF. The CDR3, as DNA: TGTGCCAGTAGGTCGAGTATAGGGGGCCGTGAGCAGTTCTTC.

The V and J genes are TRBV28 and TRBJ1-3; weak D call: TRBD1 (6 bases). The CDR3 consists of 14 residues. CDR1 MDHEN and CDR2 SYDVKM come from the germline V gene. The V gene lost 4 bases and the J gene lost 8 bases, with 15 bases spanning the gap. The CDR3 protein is CASSSRGESDTIYF. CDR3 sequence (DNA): TGTGCCAGCAGTTCAAGGGGGGAATCGGACACCATATATTTT.